The clone carrying this T cell receptor (beta chain) turned up a few times. The antigen is unknown. Germline CDR1 ENHRY, CDR2 SYGVKD. This CDR3 has 15 amino acids. J was trimmed by 4 bases and V by 2 bases; bases with no gene match: 8. The data stem from a study of identical twins. General study findings and limits: Twin pairs had excess sharing that was weaker in beta out-of-frame sequences.

Each CDR3 protein is one row after TCRdb ran MiXCR on the 5' RACE reads. The sample has just under 550,000 distinct CDR3 sequences, 13% to 15% seen once. The sample also formed part of further work on yellow fever vaccine responses in identical twins.

This chain joins TRBV10-3 and TRBJ2-7; 7 nucleotides line up with TRBD1. The sequencing input was CD4+ T cells sorted from blood. This TCR came from a woman under 30 in good health. The CDR3 region is CAISERGHLSYEQYV. CDR3 nucleotide sequence: TGTGCCATCAGTGAGAGGGGGCATCTCTCTTACGAGCAGTACGTC.